The T cell receptor beta chain under discussion was sequenced for a study of cytotoxic CD8 clonotypes in ibrutinib-treated CLL. Across the study: 11 relapsed/refractory, over 14 treatment-naive; some 18 IGHV unmutated. Findings and caveats of the study: Age-matched healthy donor levels were exceeded by baseline clonality, which tracked circulating CD8+ T-cell counts. Public clonotypes (which were uncommon) either contracted or remained stable on treatment.

Depth targeted 1 in 200,000 to 1 in 1 million T cells, averaging 10x coverage per clonotype. Repertoires were generated with immunoSEQ multiplex PCR, while TCRdb's copy carries only in-frame clones and drops some. The sample includes roughly 130,000 clones, around three quarters seen only once; the top ten take 9.5% to 15%. For this clone: Its target is unknown.

The receptor comes from a human donor with chronic lymphocytic leukemia. Specimen: PBMCs, collected after 12 months of ibrutinib treatment.

The CDR3 is CASSPGFGETQYF. The CDR3 DNA reads as TGCGCCAGCAGCCCCGGGTTCGGAGAGACCCAGTACTTC. The chain couples TRBV5-1 to TRBJ2-5; no firm D call. V was pared by 4 bases and J by 4 bases, with 11 bases between. CDR3 size: 13 residues. Per the germline V gene, CDR1 is SGHRS and CDR2 is YFSETQ.